These 2 T cell receptor beta chains share one sample of origin, sequenced in a study of vaccination and CD4 T cells after COVID-19. Cultured CD4+ T-cell DNA underwent Oncomine TCR Beta short-read sequencing. TCRdb recomputed calls from the PCR reads with MiXCR, one row per CDR3 protein. The data show 10,000 or so distinct CDR3 sequences, roughly half seen once. Their antigen targets remain unknown. Treatment: approximately 9-day PBMC culture with coronavirus spike peptide pools or control peptides (ViraFEST assay). Sequencing was carried out using CD4+ T cells from blood, cultured in vitro. These receptors were taken from a human donor who had recovered from COVID-19.

V and J are TRBV19 and TRBJ1-1, with D uncertain. The CDR3 sequence is 16 residues long. The V gene lost 8 bases and the J gene lost 1 base, with 20 bases spanning the gap. Per germline, CDR1 LNHDA and CDR2 SQIVND (reference sequence). The CDR3 loop is CASRPPWGSGNTEAFF. CDR3 sequence (DNA): TGTGCCAGTCGCCCCCCTTGGGGTTCGGGGAACACTGAAGCTTTCTTT.

The genes are TRBV24-1 and TRBJ1-5, with unresolved D. Trimming removed 7 bases at V and 3 bases at J, with 9 bases between. The CDR3 spans 13 residues. Germline V CDR1 and CDR2: KGHDR, SFDVKD. The CDR3 spells CATRAGNNQPQHF. CDR3 coding DNA: TGTGCCACCAGGGCAGGAAACAATCAGCCCCAGCATTTT.